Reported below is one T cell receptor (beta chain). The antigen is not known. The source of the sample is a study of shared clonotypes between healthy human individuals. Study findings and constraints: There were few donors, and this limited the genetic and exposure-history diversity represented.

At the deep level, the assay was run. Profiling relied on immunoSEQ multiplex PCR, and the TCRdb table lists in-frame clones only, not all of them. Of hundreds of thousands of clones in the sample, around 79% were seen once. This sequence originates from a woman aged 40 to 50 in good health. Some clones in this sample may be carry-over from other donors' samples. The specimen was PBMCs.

CDR3 DNA sequence: TGTGCCAGCAGCCAGACTAGCGTTTTACCAGATACGCAGTATTTT. Translated, it gives CASSQTSVLPDTQYF. The V and J genes are TRBV13 and TRBJ2-3; TRBD2 matches 8 bases. The ends lost 5 bases at V and 4 bases at J; junction bases unmatched: 8. The germline gives CDR1 PRHDT, CDR2 FYEKMQ (reference sequence). CDR3 length: 15 amino acids. Full variable domain (remainder filled in from reference TRBV13 and TRBJ2-3): AAGVIQSPRHLIKEKRETATLKCYPIPRHDTVYWYQQGPGQDPQFLISFYEKMQSDKGSIPDRFSAQQFSDYHSELNMSSLELGDSALYFCASSQTSVLPDTQYFGPGTRLTVL.